A single sample gave rise to the 18 T cell receptor beta chains below, sequenced in a study of CD8 T cells in Susac syndrome. Reverse transcription of roughly 0.45 to 1 ug RNA used random hexamers. From the immunoSEQ multiplex PCR reads, TCRdb called clonotypes with MiXCR, one entry per CDR3 protein. The sample contains fewer than 200,000 distinct CDR3 sequences, 90% to 95% of which appear only once. What was sequenced was CD4+ T cells from PBMCs. All receptors derive from a human donor with Susac syndrome.

The chain combines TRBV9 with TRBJ1-1; D not certain. V gave up 0 bases and J gave up 10 bases, with 13 bases separating them. The CDR3 totals 13 residues. Germline assignment: CDR1 SGDLS and CDR2 YYNGEE. The CDR3 loop is CASSVEPNKRAFF. DNA for the CDR3: TGTGCCAGCAGCGTAGAGCCAAACAAGCGAGCTTTCTTT.

The gene calls are TRBV2 and TRBJ2-1, with 10 bases matching TRBD2. The CDR3 contains 15 residues. In germline, CDR1 is SNHLY, CDR2 FYNNEI. The V and J ends lost 5 bases and 2 bases, in that order; junction bases with no gene match: 3. The CDR3 reads CASSLLAGAYNEQFF. The DNA for the CDR3 is TGTGCCAGCAGTCTCCTAGCGGGGGCCTACAATGAGCAGTTCTTC.

This clonotype came up once. The rearrangement joins TRBV20-1 to TRBJ2-3; TRBD2 is a possible D gene (6 bases). V was pared by 5 bases and J by 0 bases, with 15 bases between. The V gene's germline CDR1 is DFQATT and CDR2 SNEGSKA (reference sequence). The length of the CDR3 is 15 residues. CDR3 coding DNA: TGCAGTGCTTATCCGGGAGTAACTAGCACAGATACGCAGTATTTT. Translating it yields CSAYPGVTSTDTQYF.

This chain joins TRBV9 and TRBJ2-7; the match to TRBD2 covers 12 bases. The CDR3 consists of 16 residues. Germline-derived CDR1 and CDR2 are SGDLS and YYNGEE. The V segment lost 0 bases and the J segment 3 bases; nucleotides outside the gene matches: 4. The CDR3 here is CASSVEGLAGIYEQYF. The DNA for the CDR3 is TGTGCCAGCAGCGTAGAAGGACTAGCGGGGATCTACGAGCAGTACTTC. Together with reference TRBV9 and TRBJ2-7, the CDR3 gives the full variable domain: DSGVTQTPKHLITATGQRVTLRCSPRSGDLSVYWYQQSLDQGLQFLIQYYNGEERAKGNILERFSAQQFPDLHSELNLSSLELGDSALYFCASSVEGLAGIYEQYFGPGTRLTVT.

V gene TRBV5-1 combines with J gene TRBJ2-2; TRBD2 matches 9 bases. CDR3 length equals 14 residues. The V gene's germline CDR1 is SGHRS and CDR2 YFSETQ. The V gene end was trimmed by 4 bases and the J gene end by 7 bases; junction bases not matched to a gene: 5. The CDR3 loop is CASSRAGGYGELFF. DNA of the CDR3: TGCGCCAGCAGCCGAGCGGGGGGCTACGGGGAGCTGTTTTTT.

This sequence joins TRBV6-2 or TRBV6-3 and TRBJ1-4, with D unclear. Looked up from germline, CDR1 is MNHEY and CDR2 is SVGEGT. Trimming cost V 6 bases and J 0 bases, with 5 bases left between them. This CDR3 is 13 amino acids long. The CDR3: CASRDPTNEKLFF. CDR3 bases: TGTGCCAGCAGGGATCCAACTAATGAAAAACTGTTTTTT.

J is TRBJ1-3 and V is TRBV2; D not certain. The length of the CDR3 is 13 residues. V was clipped by 1 base and J by 0 bases, with 1 base between them. Germline V gene data show CDR1 as SNHLY and CDR2 as FYNNEI. Here the CDR3 DNA reads TGTGCCAGCAGTGAAGTCTCTGGAAACACCATATATTTT. It encodes CASSEVSGNTIYF.

V gene TRBV12-3 or TRBV12-4 combines with J gene TRBJ1-4; 7 bases match TRBD1. The length of the CDR3 is 14 residues. V shed 6 bases and J 7 bases; nucleotides not matched to a gene: 8. CDR3 DNA: TGTGCCAGCAGGACGACAGGGATTGCTGAAAAACTGTTTTTT. Its translation is CASRTTGIAEKLFF.

The J gene is TRBJ2-2, the V gene TRBV25-1; D ambiguous. Germline CDR1 is MGHDK and CDR2 is SYGVNS. Trimming took off 2 bases at V and 0 bases at J, with 10 bases between the two ends. The CDR3 spans 16 residues. In DNA, the CDR3 is TGTGCCAGCAGTGAAACTCTCCAGGCGAACACCGGGGAGCTGTTTTTT. Protein product: CASSETLQANTGELFF.

This clonotype was detected only a few times. The CDR3 here is CASSQERGETYNEQFF. In DNA, the CDR3 is TGTGCCAGCAGCCAAGAACGCGGGGAAACTTACAATGAGCAGTTCTTC. This chain joins TRBV4-2 and TRBJ2-1; possibly TRBD2 for D (6 bases). CDR3 size: 16 residues. Germline V gives CDR1 LGHNA, CDR2 YNFKEQ. Trimming cost V 0 bases and J 4 bases, with 13 bases left between them.

The chain couples TRBV2 to TRBJ2-1; TRBD2 aligns across 7 bases. This CDR3 comprises 13 residues. Germline CDR1 is SNHLY and CDR2 is FYNNEI. The junction had 4 bases not matched to a gene; V was cut back by 8 bases and J by 3 bases. The DNA for the CDR3 is TGTGCCAGCGGACTAGAAGTCTACAATGAGCAGTTCTTC. Translated: CASGLEVYNEQFF.

This chain uses TRBV5-6 with TRBJ2-1; D tentatively fits TRBD1 or TRBD2 (5 bases each). Germline assignment: CDR1 SGHDT and CDR2 YYEEEE. This CDR3 is 15 amino acids long. V gave up 3 bases and J gave up 8 bases, with 18 bases separating them. CDR3 nucleotide sequence: TGTGCCAGCAGCTCGGGACCCTTGAAAGGCTATGAGCAGTTCTTC. It is translated as CASSSGPLKGYEQFF. The full variable domain, in which reference TRBV5-6 and TRBJ2-1 provide the parts outside the CDR3, is DAGVTQSPTHLIKTRGQQVTLRCSPKSGHDTVSWYQQALGQGPQFIFQYYEEEERQRGNFPDRFSGHQFPNYSSELNVNALLLGDSALYLCASSSGPLKGYEQFFGPGTRLTVL.

V usage is TRBV5-4 and J usage is TRBJ2-5; 11 bases are shared with TRBD2. The CDR3 covers 15 residues. Per germline, CDR1 SGHNT and CDR2 YYREEE (reference sequence). Losses at the gene ends were 3 bases for V and 2 bases for J; bases not matched to a gene: 3. CDR3 protein: CASSYLAGGQETQYF. DNA for the CDR3: TGTGCCAGCAGCTACCTAGCGGGGGGTCAAGAGACCCAGTACTTC.

This chain links TRBV2 with TRBJ2-1; tentative D call: TRBD2 (6 bases). CDR1 is SNHLY and CDR2 is FYNNEI in the germline V gene. V was trimmed by 8 bases and J by 5 bases, leaving 13 bases between them. The CDR3 covers 13 residues. CDR3 region: CASQRDWDNEQFF. For the CDR3, the DNA is TGTGCCAGCCAACGGGACTGGGACAATGAGCAGTTCTTC.

J is TRBJ2-5 and V is TRBV14; possible D gene TRBD1, 5 bases. The CDR3 loop spans 15 amino acids. Trimming pared 2 bases from V and 11 bases from J, leaving 21 bases between. CDR1 is SGHDN and CDR2 is FVKESK in the germline V gene. CDR3 protein: CASSQRAGWYPSQYF. For the CDR3, the DNA is TGTGCCAGCAGCCAAAGGGCAGGGTGGTACCCTTCGCAGTACTTC.

Here the CDR3 reads CSARPSPYEQYF. For the CDR3, the DNA is TGCAGTGCTAGGCCCAGCCCCTACGAGCAGTACTTC. The J gene is TRBJ2-7, the V gene TRBV20-1; D is unresolved. The CDR3 runs 12 residues. Germline V gene data show CDR1 as DFQATT and CDR2 as SNEGSKA (reference sequence). V gave up 3 bases and J gave up 2 bases, with 8 bases separating them.

The chain carries TRBV7-8 and TRBJ1-1, with TRBD1 matching 7 bases. Germline V gives CDR1 SGHVS, CDR2 FQNEAQ. The CDR3 has 15 amino acids. The ends lost 5 bases at V and 0 bases at J; junction bases unmatched: 6. CDR3 sequence (DNA): TGTGCCAGCAGCCCCGGGACAGTTATGAACACTGAAGCTTTCTTT. Translated, it gives CASSPGTVMNTEAFF.

The V call is TRBV24-1, the J call TRBJ2-1; perhaps TRBD2 as D (7 bases). Trimming left V 9 bases short and J 1 base short, with 15 bases between. Germline V gives CDR1 KGHDR, CDR2 SFDVKD. The CDR3 runs 15 residues. For the CDR3, the DNA is TGTGCCACCGGGGGGGGCGGGGGATCCTACAATGAGCAGTTCTTC. It specifies CATGGGGGSYNEQFF.